The source of this T cell receptor beta chain is a study of shared clonotypes between healthy human individuals. The naive CD8 population came from CD45RO-negative cells selected for CCR7, without terminally differentiated effector memory CD45RA+ cells. Only in-frame clones appear in the TCRdb table, and some are missing; sequencing was by immunoSEQ multiplex PCR. The profile shows around 1.9 million clones, around 93% of them singletons. This clonotype was obtained from a man aged 18 to 30 in good health. Some clones in this sample may be carry-over from other donors' samples. Specimen: naive CD8+ T cells from PBMCs.

In DNA, the CDR3 is TGTGCCAGTACGGCCAGGGGGCCGGGGGCCAACGTCCTGACTTTC. It is translated as CASTARGPGANVLTF. V gene TRBV19 combines with J gene TRBJ2-6; 8 bases align to TRBD1. J gave up 4 bases and V 7 bases, and 6 bases lay outside the gene matches. The CDR3 runs 15 residues. Germline V lookup: CDR1 LNHDA, CDR2 SQIVND (reference sequence).